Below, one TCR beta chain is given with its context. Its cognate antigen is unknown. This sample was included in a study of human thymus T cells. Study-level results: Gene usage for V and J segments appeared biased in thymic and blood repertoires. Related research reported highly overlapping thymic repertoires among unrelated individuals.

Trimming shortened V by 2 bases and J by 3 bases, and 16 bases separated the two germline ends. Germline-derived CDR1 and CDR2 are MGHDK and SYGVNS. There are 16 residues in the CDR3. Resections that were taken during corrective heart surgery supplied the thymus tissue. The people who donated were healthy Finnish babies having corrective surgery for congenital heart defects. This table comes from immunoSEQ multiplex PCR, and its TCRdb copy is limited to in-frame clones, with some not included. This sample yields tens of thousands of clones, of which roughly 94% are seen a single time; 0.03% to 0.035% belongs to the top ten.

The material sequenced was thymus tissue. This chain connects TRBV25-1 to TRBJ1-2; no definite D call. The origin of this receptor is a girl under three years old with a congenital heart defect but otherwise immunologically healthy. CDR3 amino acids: CASSEGSLLVDYGYTF. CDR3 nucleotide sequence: TGTGCCAGCAGTGAAGGGTCCCTCCTGGTGGACTATGGCTACACCTTC.